These 3 T cell receptor beta chains share one sample of origin, sequenced in a study of beta chain features in type 1 diabetes. As every portion of the isolated RNA was reverse transcribed, the sequencing read expressed TCRB transcripts. Sequencing used immunoSEQ multiplex PCR; TCRdb keeps in-frame clones, though not all of them. The sample yields hundreds of thousands of clones, roughly 17% seen once. Input material: naive CD4+ T cells from blood. The origin of the receptors is a woman aged 18-29 years in good health.

This clone turned up a few times. The chain has TRBV13 and TRBJ2-1, with 7 bases lining up with TRBD2. Germline CDR1 and CDR2: PRHDT and FYEKMQ (reference sequence). CDR3 size: 17 residues. Trimming removed 2 bases from V and 4 bases from J; junction bases left unmatched: 11. CDR3 coding DNA: TGTGCCAGCAGCTTACTCGGCGGGAGTGCCGGGTACAATGAGCAGTTCTTC. Its protein is CASSLLGGSAGYNEQFF.

This clone was seen once. The V call is TRBV5-6, the J call TRBJ1-2; perhaps TRBD1 as D (6 bases). In germline, CDR1 is SGHDT, CDR2 YYEEEE. Trimming removed 4 bases from V and 3 bases from J, with 28 bases in between. The CDR3 contains 19 residues. The CDR3 coding sequence is TGTGCCAGCAGCAAACGGGGGGCTTCAGGTGGCGAGATACACTATGGCTACACCTTC. Encoded protein: CASSKRGASGGEIHYGYTF.

This clone has a handful of counts. The chain links TRBV6-5 to TRBJ1-4, with D perhaps matching TRBD1 (5 bases). V was pared by 9 bases and J by 8 bases, with 22 bases between. The CDR3 runs 15 residues. Germline V gives CDR1 MNHEY, CDR2 SVGAGI. The CDR3 DNA follows: TGTGCCAGTGGTTCTCGGGGGTCTTCTGGGGAAAAACTGTTTTTT. Amino acid sequence: CASGSRGSSGEKLFF.